The present T cell receptor (beta chain) was sequenced within a study of response to subunit inactivated influenza vaccine. Regarding the study as a whole: Only a handful of new T cells, the authors suggested, are recruited with each seasonal influenza vaccination.

V lost 5 bases and J lost 0, with 11 bases in between. The CDR3 length is 14 residues. Germline assignment: CDR1 DFQATT and CDR2 SNEGSKA (reference sequence). Each CDR3 protein gets one entry after TCRdb re-called the RT-PCR reads with MiXCR. The table lists about 700,000 distinct CDR3 sequences, more than 11% of them singletons. This clonotype was counted many times. The antigen is unknown. Sequenced here: PBMCs from blood, sampled less than 15 days before vaccination. The J gene is TRBJ2-1, the V gene TRBV20-1; D ambiguous. The sequence was obtained from a man in his forties or fifties who received an inactivated influenza vaccine. The CDR3: CSADDTTSYNEQFF. The CDR3 nucleotides are TGCAGTGCTGACGACACAACCTCCTACAATGAGCAGTTCTTC.